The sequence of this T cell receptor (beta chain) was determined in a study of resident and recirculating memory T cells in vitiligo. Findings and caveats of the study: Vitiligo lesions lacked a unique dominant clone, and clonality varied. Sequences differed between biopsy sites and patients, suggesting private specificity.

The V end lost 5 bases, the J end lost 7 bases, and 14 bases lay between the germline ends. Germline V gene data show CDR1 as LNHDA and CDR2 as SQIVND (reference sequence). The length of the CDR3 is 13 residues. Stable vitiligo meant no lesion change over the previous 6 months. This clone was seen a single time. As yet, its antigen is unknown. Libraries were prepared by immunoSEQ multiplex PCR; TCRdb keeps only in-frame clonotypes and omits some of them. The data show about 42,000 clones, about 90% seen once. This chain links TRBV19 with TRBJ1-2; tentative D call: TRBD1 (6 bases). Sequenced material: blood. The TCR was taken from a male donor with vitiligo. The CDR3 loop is CASSDRDISGYTF. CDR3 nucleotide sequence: TGTGCCAGTAGTGACCGGGACATATCTGGCTACACCTTC.